A single sample is the source of the 10 T cell receptor beta chains below, sequenced in a study of blood T cell repertoires in COVID-19. Here immunoSEQ multiplex PCR was the method, and the copy in TCRdb shows in-frame clones only, minus some. The table records 200,000 to 250,000 clones, 89% of them present only once. The sequenced material came from peripheral blood. The source is a man between 60 and 75 years old who had recovered from COVID-19.

V and J are TRBV19 and TRBJ1-6; D is uncertain. The germline V gene encodes CDR1 LNHDA and CDR2 SQIVND (reference sequence). V was trimmed by 5 bases and J by 9 bases, leaving 14 bases between them. The CDR3 contains 14 residues. The CDR3 DNA reads as TGTGCCAGTAGTGAAGGAGGGATCGGTTCACCCCTCCACTTT. It is translated as CASSEGGIGSPLHF. The full variable domain, with the rest looked up from reference TRBV19 and TRBJ1-6, is DGGITQSPKYLFRKEGQNVTLSCEQNLNHDAMYWYRQDPGQGLRLIYYSQIVNDFQKGDIAEGYSVSREKKESFPLTVTSAQKNPTAFYLCASSEGGIGSPLHFGNGTRLTVT.

The chain combines TRBV5-4 with TRBJ1-1; TRBD1 agrees at 12 bases. The ends lost 4 bases at V and 6 bases at J; junction bases unmatched: 13. The CDR3 is 17 residues long. Per germline, CDR1 SGHNT and CDR2 YYREEE (reference sequence). The CDR3 spells CASSPGTGGARLAEAFF. The DNA for the CDR3 is TGTGCCAGCAGCCCTGGGACAGGGGGCGCTCGGTTGGCTGAAGCTTTCTTT.

This clone came up once. The J gene is TRBJ2-1, the V gene TRBV5-1, with TRBD2 matching over 11 bases. Germline-derived CDR1 and CDR2 are SGHRS and YFSETQ. This CDR3 has 17 residues. The J segment lost 3 bases and the V segment lost 0 bases, leaving 5 bases of the junction unmatched. Here the CDR3 reads CASSLEVTSGNYNEQFF. The DNA for the CDR3 is TGCGCCAGCAGCTTGGAAGTGACTAGCGGGAACTACAATGAGCAGTTCTTC.

The J gene is TRBJ2-5, the V gene TRBV16; weak D call: TRBD1 (5 bases). This CDR3 comprises 14 residues. CDR1 KGHSY and CDR2 FQNENV come from the germline V gene. The V end was cut by 3 bases, the J end by 4 bases, with 12 bases between. The chain's CDR3 is CASSHWPTGETQYF. CDR3 sequence (DNA): TGTGCCAGCAGCCACTGGCCTACAGGAGAGACCCAGTACTTC.

V is TRBV11-2 and J is TRBJ1-3; D gene unclear. This CDR3 is built from 17 residues. V gave up 0 bases and J gave up 4 bases, with 16 bases separating them. Germline V gene lookup returns CDR1 SGHAT and CDR2 FQNNGV. CDR3: CASSLEGFPAGGNTIYF. Here the CDR3 DNA reads TGTGCCAGCAGCTTAGAGGGGTTCCCTGCGGGAGGAAACACCATATATTTT. The full variable domain, in which reference TRBV11-2 and TRBJ1-3 provide the parts outside the CDR3, is EAGVAQSPRYKIIEKRQSVAFWCNPISGHATLYWYQQILGQGPKLLIQFQNNGVVDDSQLPKDRFSAERLKGVDSTLKIQPAKLEDSAVYLCASSLEGFPAGGNTIYFGEGSWLTVV.

This rearrangement joins TRBV7-3 to TRBJ2-5; unclear D gene. This CDR3 region has 13 residues. The germline CDR1 and CDR2 sequences are SGHTA and FQGTGA. V lost 1 base and J lost 7, with 10 bases in between. The CDR3 DNA follows: TGTGCCAGCAGCTTAAACAGAGATTCGACCCAGTACTTC. Protein sequence: CASSLNRDSTQYF.

The chain combines TRBV2 with TRBJ1-1; 10 bases align to TRBD1. In germline, CDR1 is SNHLY, CDR2 FYNNEI. After removal of 6 bases from V and 5 bases from J, the junction contained 6 bases not matched to a gene. This CDR3 contains 14 residues. The CDR3 reads CASSGQGVRTEAFF. The CDR3 DNA reads as TGTGCCAGCAGCGGACAGGGGGTCAGAACTGAAGCTTTCTTT.

The chain uses TRBV10-2 and TRBJ2-3; TRBD2 matches 11 bases. The CDR3 length is 15 residues. Trimming cost V 2 bases and J 7 bases; bases outside gene matches: 5. Germline V gene data show CDR1 as WSHSY and CDR2 as SAAADI. The CDR3 coding sequence is TGCGCCAGCAGTGAGGTAGTAGCGGGAGGGAATACGCAGTATTTT. It translates to CASSEVVAGGNTQYF.

This clone appeared a single time. The rearrangement links TRBV15 to TRBJ1-2, with D perhaps matching TRBD1 (5 bases). V lost 0 bases, J lost 1 base, and 9 bases lay in between. The CDR3 extends over 15 amino acids. Germline values: CDR1 LNHNV, CDR2 YYDKDF (reference sequence). The chain's CDR3 is CATSRDSGGNYGYTF. The CDR3 region has the DNA TGTGCCACCAGCAGAGATTCGGGGGGTAACTATGGCTACACCTTC.

The chain combines TRBV6-5 with TRBJ2-1, with TRBD2 matching over 7 bases. V lost 8 bases to trimming and J lost 6 bases; unmatched junction nucleotides: 4. From germline, CDR1 is MNHEY and CDR2 SVGAGI. This CDR3 is built from 12 residues. CDR3 residues: CASSTSLNEQFF. The CDR3 DNA reads as TGTGCCAGCTCGACTAGCCTCAATGAGCAGTTCTTC.